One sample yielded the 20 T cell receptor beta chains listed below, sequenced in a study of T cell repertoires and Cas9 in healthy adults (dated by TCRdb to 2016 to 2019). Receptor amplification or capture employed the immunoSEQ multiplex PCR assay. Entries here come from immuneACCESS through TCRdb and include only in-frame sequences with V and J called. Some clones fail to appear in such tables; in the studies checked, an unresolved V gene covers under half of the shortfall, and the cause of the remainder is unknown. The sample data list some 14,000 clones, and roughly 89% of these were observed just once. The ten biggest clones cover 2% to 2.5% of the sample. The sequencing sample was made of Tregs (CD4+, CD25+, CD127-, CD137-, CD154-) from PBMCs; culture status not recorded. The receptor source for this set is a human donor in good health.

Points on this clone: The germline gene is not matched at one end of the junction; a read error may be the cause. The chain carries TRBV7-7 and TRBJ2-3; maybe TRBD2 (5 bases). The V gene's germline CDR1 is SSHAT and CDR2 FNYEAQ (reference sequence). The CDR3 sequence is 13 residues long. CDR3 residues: CASSLASTDTQYF. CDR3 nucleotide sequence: TGTGCTAGCAGCTTAGCGAGCACAGATACGCAGTATTTT.

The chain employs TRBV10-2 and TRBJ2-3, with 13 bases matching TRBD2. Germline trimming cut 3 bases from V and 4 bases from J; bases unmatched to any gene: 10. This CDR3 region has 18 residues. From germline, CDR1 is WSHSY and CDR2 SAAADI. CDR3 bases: TGCGCCAGCAGTGACCACCCTTGGACTAGCGGGGGTTCAGATACGCAGTATTTT. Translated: CASSDHPWTSGGSDTQYF.

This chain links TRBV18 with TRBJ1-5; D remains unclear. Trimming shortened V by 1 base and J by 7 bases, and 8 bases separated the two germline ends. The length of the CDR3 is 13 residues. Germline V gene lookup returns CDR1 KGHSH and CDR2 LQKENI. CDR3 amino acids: CASSPHNGQPQHF. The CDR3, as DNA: TGTGCCAGCTCACCACATAACGGGCAGCCCCAGCATTTT.

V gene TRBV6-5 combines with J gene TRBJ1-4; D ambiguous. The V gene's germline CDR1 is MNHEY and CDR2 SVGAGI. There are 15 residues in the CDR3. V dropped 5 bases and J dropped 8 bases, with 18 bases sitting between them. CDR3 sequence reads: CASSQQATREEKLFF. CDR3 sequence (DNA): TGTGCCAGCAGTCAGCAGGCGACCCGAGAGGAAAAACTGTTTTTT.

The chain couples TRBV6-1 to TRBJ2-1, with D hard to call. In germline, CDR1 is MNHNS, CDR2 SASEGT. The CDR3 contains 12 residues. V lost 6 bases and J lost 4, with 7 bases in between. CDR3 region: CASSSTYNEQFF. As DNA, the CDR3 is TGTGCCAGCAGCTCTACATACAATGAGCAGTTCTTC.

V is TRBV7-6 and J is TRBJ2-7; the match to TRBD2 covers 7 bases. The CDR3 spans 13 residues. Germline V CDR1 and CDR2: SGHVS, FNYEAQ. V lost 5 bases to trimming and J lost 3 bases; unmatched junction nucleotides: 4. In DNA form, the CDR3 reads TGTGCCAGCAGCCGTGGGAGGGGCTACGAGCAGTACTTC. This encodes CASSRGRGYEQYF.

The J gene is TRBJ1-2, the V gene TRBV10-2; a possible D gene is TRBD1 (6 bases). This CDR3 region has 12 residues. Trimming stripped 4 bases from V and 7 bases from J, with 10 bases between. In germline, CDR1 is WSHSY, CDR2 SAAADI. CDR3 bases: TGCGCCAGCAGTGGTGGGGGGCCTGGCTACACCTTC. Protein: CASSGGGPGYTF.

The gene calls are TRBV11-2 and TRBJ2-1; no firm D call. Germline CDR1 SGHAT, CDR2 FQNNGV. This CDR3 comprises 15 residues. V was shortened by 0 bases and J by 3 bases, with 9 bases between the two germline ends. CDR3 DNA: TGTGCCAGCAGCTTAGATTCAGATAACTACAATGAGCAGTTCTTC. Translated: CASSLDSDNYNEQFF. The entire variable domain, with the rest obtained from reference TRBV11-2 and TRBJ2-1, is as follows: EAGVAQSPRYKIIEKRQSVAFWCNPISGHATLYWYQQILGQGPKLLIQFQNNGVVDDSQLPKDRFSAERLKGVDSTLKIQPAKLEDSAVYLCASSLDSDNYNEQFFGPGTRLTVL.

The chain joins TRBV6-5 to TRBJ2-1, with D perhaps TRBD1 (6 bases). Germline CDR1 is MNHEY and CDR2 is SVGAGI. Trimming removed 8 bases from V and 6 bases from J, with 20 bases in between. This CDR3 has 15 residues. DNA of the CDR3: TGTGCCAGCGCACCACAGGGCTGGAAAAGCAATGAGCAGTTCTTC. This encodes CASAPQGWKSNEQFF.

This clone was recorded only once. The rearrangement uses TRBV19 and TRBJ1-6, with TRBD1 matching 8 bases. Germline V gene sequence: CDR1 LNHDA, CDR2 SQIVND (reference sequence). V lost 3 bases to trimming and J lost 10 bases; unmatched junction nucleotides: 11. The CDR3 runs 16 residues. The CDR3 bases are TGTGCCAGTAGTATTGGGGATCGGACAGGGCGGTCACCCCTCCACTTT. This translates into CASSIGDRTGRSPLHF.

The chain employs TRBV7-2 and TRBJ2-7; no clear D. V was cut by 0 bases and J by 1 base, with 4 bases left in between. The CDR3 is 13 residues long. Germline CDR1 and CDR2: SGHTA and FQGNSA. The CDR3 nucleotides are TGTGCCAGCAGCTTAGCAGGGTCCTACGAGCAGTACTTC. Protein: CASSLAGSYEQYF.

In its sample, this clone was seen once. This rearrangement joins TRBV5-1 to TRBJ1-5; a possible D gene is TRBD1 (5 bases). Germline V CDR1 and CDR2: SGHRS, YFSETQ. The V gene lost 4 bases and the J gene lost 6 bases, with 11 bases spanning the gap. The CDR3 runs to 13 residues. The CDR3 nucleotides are TGCGCCAGCAGCCTAGGGGTAAGTCAGCCCCAGCATTTT. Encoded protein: CASSLGVSQPQHF.

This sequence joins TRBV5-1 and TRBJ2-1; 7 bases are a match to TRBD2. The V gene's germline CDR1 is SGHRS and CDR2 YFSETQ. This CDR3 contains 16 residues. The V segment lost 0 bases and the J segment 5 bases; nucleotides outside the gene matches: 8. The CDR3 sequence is CASSLVRGAGHNEQFF. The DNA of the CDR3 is TGCGCCAGCAGCTTGGTACGAGGAGCGGGGCACAATGAGCAGTTCTTC. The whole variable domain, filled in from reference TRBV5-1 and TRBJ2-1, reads KAGVTQTPRYLIKTRGQQVTLSCSPISGHRSVSWYQQTPGQGLQFLFEYFSETQRNKGNFPGRFSGRQFSNSRSEMNVSTLELGDSALYLCASSLVRGAGHNEQFFGPGTRLTVL.

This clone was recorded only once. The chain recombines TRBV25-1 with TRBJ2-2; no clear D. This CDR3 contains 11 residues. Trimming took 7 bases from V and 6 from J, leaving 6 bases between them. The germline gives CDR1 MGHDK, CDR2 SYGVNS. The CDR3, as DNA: TGTGCCAGCAAGGGTTCCGGGGAGCTGTTTTTT. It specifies CASKGSGELFF.

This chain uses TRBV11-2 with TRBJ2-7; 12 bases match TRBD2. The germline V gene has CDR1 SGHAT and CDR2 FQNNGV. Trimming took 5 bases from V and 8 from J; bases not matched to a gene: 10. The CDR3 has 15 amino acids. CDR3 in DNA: TGTGCCAGCAGCCTTGGGCTAGCGGGGGGGATAAAGCAGTACTTC. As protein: CASSLGLAGGIKQYF.

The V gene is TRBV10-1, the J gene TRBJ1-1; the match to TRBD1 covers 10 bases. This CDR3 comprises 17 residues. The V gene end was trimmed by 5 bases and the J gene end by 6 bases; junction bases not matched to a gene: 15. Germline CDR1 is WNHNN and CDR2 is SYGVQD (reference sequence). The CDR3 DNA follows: TGCGCCAGCAGTCCCGGGACAGGGGTTGGTGGTTCGGCTGAAGCTTTCTTT. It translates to CASSPGTGVGGSAEAFF.

The CDR3 DNA reads as TGCGCCAGCAGCCTAGGGGGCGGCTATGGCTACACCTTC. Translated: CASSLGGGYGYTF. The chain carries TRBV5-1 and TRBJ1-2; 7 bases fit TRBD1. The ends lost 4 bases at V and 4 bases at J; junction bases unmatched: 4. The CDR3 contains 13 residues. The V gene's germline CDR1 is SGHRS and CDR2 YFSETQ.

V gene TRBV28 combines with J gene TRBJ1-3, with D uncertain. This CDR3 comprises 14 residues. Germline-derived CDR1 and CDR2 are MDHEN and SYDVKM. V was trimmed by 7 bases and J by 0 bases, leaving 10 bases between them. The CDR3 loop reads CASKSVSSGNTIYF. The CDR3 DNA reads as TGTGCCAGCAAGAGCGTGTCCTCTGGAAACACCATATATTTT. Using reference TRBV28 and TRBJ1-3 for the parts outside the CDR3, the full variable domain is DVKVTQSSRYLVKRTGEKVFLECVQDMDHENMFWYRQDPGLGLRLIYFSYDVKMKEKGDIPEGYSVSREKKERFSLILESASTNQTSMYLCASKSVSSGNTIYFGEGSWLTVV.

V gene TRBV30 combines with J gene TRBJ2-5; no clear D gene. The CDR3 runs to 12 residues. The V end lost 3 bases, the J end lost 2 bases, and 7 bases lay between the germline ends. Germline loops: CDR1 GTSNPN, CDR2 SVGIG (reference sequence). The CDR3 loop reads CAWSLGQETQYF. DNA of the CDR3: TGTGCCTGGAGCCTTGGGCAAGAGACCCAGTACTTC.

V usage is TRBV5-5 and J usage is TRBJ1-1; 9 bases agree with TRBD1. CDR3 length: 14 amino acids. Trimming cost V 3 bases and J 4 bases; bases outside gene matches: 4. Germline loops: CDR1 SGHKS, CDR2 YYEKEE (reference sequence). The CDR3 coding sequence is TGTGCCAGCAGCTCTACAGGGGGCCTCACTGAAGCTTTCTTT. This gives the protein CASSSTGGLTEAFF.